One and the same sample provided the 10 T cell receptor beta chains below, sequenced in a study of shared clonotypes between healthy human individuals. The repertoire was sequenced with immunoSEQ multiplex PCR; TCRdb's copy has only in-frame clones and lacks some. The sample contains roughly 600,000 clones, roughly 98% of which appear only once. Naive CD8 populations comprised CD45RO-negative cells positively selected for CCR7, excluding terminally differentiated effector memory CD45RA+ cells. The sequenced sample consisted of naive CD8+ T cells sorted from blood. The receptors shown here come from a man aged 25 to 45 in good health.

DNA for the CDR3: TGTGCCAGCAGCTTAGCGCATGGGGAGCAGTACTTC. Translation: CASSLAHGEQYF. The chain employs TRBV7-9 and TRBJ2-7; D is uncertain. CDR1 and CDR2 (germline): SEHNR, FQNEAQ (reference sequence). This CDR3 has 12 amino acids. Trimming shortened V by 0 bases and J by 7 bases, and 7 bases separated the two germline ends.

V is TRBV7-9 and J is TRBJ2-7; D is perhaps TRBD1 or TRBD2 (6 bases each). With 2 bases removed from V and 5 bases from J, the gap between germline ends came to 28 bases. Germline V lookup: CDR1 SEHNR, CDR2 FQNEAQ (reference sequence). The CDR3 length is 19 residues. CDR3 in DNA: TGTGCCAGCAGCTTAACTATAGCCAATAATAGGGGGGCTGTTGACGAGCAGTACTTC. Translation: CASSLTIANNRGAVDEQYF.

This clone was detected once. This chain uses TRBV4-1 with TRBJ1-2, with a possible D match to TRBD1 (5 bases). The germline CDR1 and CDR2 sequences are MGHRA and YSYEKL. V gave up 1 base and J gave up 5 bases, with 11 bases separating them. The CDR3 runs to 14 residues. Written as DNA, the CDR3 is TGCGCCAGCAGCCAAGCCCGGGGGACTTATGGCTACACCTTC. This sequence encodes CASSQARGTYGYTF.

The gene calls are TRBV10-2 and TRBJ1-4, with 7 nucleotides matching TRBD1. V gave up 9 bases and J gave up 4 bases; unmatched junction bases: 11. This CDR3 has 15 amino acids. CDR1 is WSHSY, CDR2 SAAADI, per germline. CDR3: CARLSDRDNNEKLFF. CDR3 nucleotides: TGCGCCAGACTGTCAGACAGGGACAATAATGAAAAACTGTTTTTT.

The chain combines TRBV28 with TRBJ2-7, with 9 nucleotides matching TRBD2. This CDR3 comprises 16 residues. From germline, CDR1 is MDHEN and CDR2 SYDVKM. Germline trimming cut 4 bases from V and 0 bases from J; bases unmatched to any gene: 7. CDR3 sequence (DNA): TGTGCCAGCAGTTATCCTAGCGGGACCAGCTCCTACGAGCAGTACTTC. Its translation: CASSYPSGTSSYEQYF.

V usage is TRBV11-2 and J usage is TRBJ2-5; 13 bases are a match to TRBD2. J gave up 7 bases and V 4 bases, and 6 bases lay outside the gene matches. The V gene's germline CDR1 is SGHAT and CDR2 FQNNGV. The CDR3 covers 15 residues. Here the CDR3 DNA reads TGTGCCAGCAGCTCTGGACTAGCGGGAGTGGGGACCCAGTACTTC. It encodes CASSSGLAGVGTQYF.

This rearrangement joins TRBV28 to TRBJ2-3; D uncertain. This CDR3 is 15 amino acids long. Trimming shortened V by 2 bases and J by 3 bases, and 12 bases separated the two germline ends. Germline V gives CDR1 MDHEN, CDR2 SYDVKM. The CDR3 loop is CASSLGVGQTDTQYF. As DNA, the CDR3 is TGTGCCAGCAGTTTAGGTGTTGGGCAGACAGATACGCAGTATTTT.

The chain recombines TRBV4-1 with TRBJ1-2, with D possibly being TRBD1 (5 bases). The germline V and J ends were trimmed by 1 base and 0 bases, with 6 bases remaining between them. CDR1 and CDR2 (germline): MGHRA, YSYEKL. The CDR3 is made up of 14 amino acids. CDR3 DNA sequence: TGCGCCAGCAGCCAAGTGACAGCTAACTATGGCTACACCTTC. It is translated as CASSQVTANYGYTF.

The chain carries TRBV29-1 and TRBJ2-3; 9 bases are a match to TRBD1. The V gene end was trimmed by 6 bases and the J gene end by 1 base; junction bases not matched to a gene: 5. Germline V CDR1 and CDR2: SQVTM, ANQGSEA. The CDR3 is 14 amino acids. For the CDR3, the DNA is TGCAGCGTGAGGGACAGGGAGGGCACAGATACGCAGTATTTT. Amino acids: CSVRDREGTDTQYF.

This clone was counted once. The V call is TRBV7-3, the J call TRBJ2-1; D is tentatively TRBD1 or TRBD2 (5 bases each). V lost 2 bases, J lost 10 bases, and 9 bases lay in between. Germline CDR1 reads SGHTA; CDR2 reads FQGTGA. The CDR3 has 12 amino acids. The chain's CDR3 is CASSLGGKEQFF. CDR3 nucleotide sequence: TGTGCCAGCAGCTTAGGGGGTAAGGAGCAGTTCTTC.